The clone carrying this T cell receptor beta chain was seen a few times. Antigen: not known. Germline trimming cut 4 bases from V and 2 bases from J; bases unmatched to any gene: 3. CDR1 is LGHNA and CDR2 is YSLEER in the germline V gene. The length of the CDR3 is 14 residues. Expressed TCRB transcripts were sequenced, since all the RNA that had been isolated was reverse transcribed. The table came from immunoSEQ multiplex PCR; TCRdb's copy has only in-frame clones and leaves some out. The table includes 640,000 or so clones, over 12% detected once. The record originates from a study of beta chain features in type 1 diabetes. Study-wide context: The samples had 90 million to 130 million sorted cells examined in all.

General study findings and limits: Moderate yet significant TCRB CDR3 shortening was seen in Type 1 diabetes patients in all four CD4+ subsets.

Material for sequencing was naive CD4+ T cells from blood. This TCR was recovered from a man aged 18 to 29 with type 1 diabetes. The chain combines TRBV4-3 with TRBJ2-7; TRBD1 agrees at 9 bases. CDR3 protein: CASSPRDRAYEQYF. DNA for the CDR3: TGCGCCAGCAGCCCCCGGGACAGGGCCTACGAGCAGTACTTC.